This T cell receptor (beta chain) emerged from a study of blood T cells in healthy people across ages. Study conclusions and caveats: A strong correlation was found between TCR beta diversity and the percentage of naive T cells.

The authors ran a second PCR of about 6 to 11 cycles using a sample-barcoded 5' primer and a J-beta primer mix. Each of the cDNA molecules was tagged by a template-switch adaptor with 12 random nucleotides. TCRdb reprocessed the 5' RACE reads via MiXCR and lists one record per CDR3 protein. This repertoire shows 850,000 to 1,300,000 distinct CDR3 sequences, 45% found once; its top ten account for under 20%. This CDR3 has 13 amino acids. Germline V gives CDR1 MDHEN, CDR2 SYDVKM. The ends lost 7 bases at V and 9 bases at J; junction bases unmatched: 8. In the case of this clonotype: Its antigen is currently unknown.

The sequence was collected from a woman in her sixties in good health. The specimen sequenced was blood. V is TRBV28 and J is TRBJ1-4, with TRBD1 matching over 7 bases. This CDR3 is CASISGTAQKLFF. The CDR3 nucleotides are TGTGCCAGCATTAGCGGGACAGCTCAAAAACTGTTTTTT. Based on the CDR3 plus reference TRBV28 and TRBJ1-4, the full variable domain is DVKVTQSSRYLVKRTGEKVFLECVQDMDHENMFWYRQDPGLGLRLIYFSYDVKMKEKGDIPEGYSVSREKKERFSLILESASTNQTSMYLCASISGTAQKLFFGSGTQLSVL.